This TCR beta chain emerged from a study of blood T cell repertoires in COVID-19. Study-wide background: Italy, Spain and the United States were the sources of the convalescent and acute COVID-19 samples. T cells, B-cell-depleted T cells, or PBMCs supplied cDNA or gDNA.

Sequencing used immunoSEQ multiplex PCR; TCRdb keeps in-frame clones, though not all of them. Of 330,000 or so clones listed, 87% are singletons. V was trimmed by 3 bases and J by 0 bases, leaving 8 bases between them. The CDR3 spans 14 residues. Germline values: CDR1 SGHTA, CDR2 FQGNSA. Clinical history as reported by participants underpinned cohort assignment. Sequenced material: PBMCs or T cells enriched from blood (not recorded which). The clonotype comes from a woman aged 25 to 39 who had recovered from COVID-19. The rearrangement uses TRBV7-2 and TRBJ2-5, with unresolved D. CDR3 nucleotides: TGTGCCAGCAGCTTTAAACGGGACCAAGAGACCCAGTACTTC. This codes for CASSFKRDQETQYF.